This TCR beta chain is drawn from a study of T cell responses to AZD1222 COVID-19 vaccine. This CDR3 spans 14 amino acids. The V gene lost 10 bases and the J gene lost 0 bases, with 13 bases spanning the gap. In germline, CDR1 is MNHEY, CDR2 SMNVEV (reference sequence). Repertoires were generated with immunoSEQ multiplex PCR, while TCRdb's copy carries only in-frame clones and drops some. The sample holds over 150,000 clones, 90% seen once. This sequence was found in an adult in good health. The chain carries TRBV27 and TRBJ2-1; tentative D call: TRBD2 (6 bases). Sequencing was performed on peripheral blood, taken on day 0 of AZD1222 vaccination. The DNA of the CDR3 is TGTGCCACCCGGTCCGGGAGCTCCTACAATGAGCAGTTCTTC. Protein sequence: CATRSGSSYNEQFF.